This entry lists 8 T cell receptor beta chains sequenced from one sample in a study of radiotherapy plus CTLA-4 blockade in lung cancer. Data came from immunoSEQ multiplex PCR; TCRdb stores just in-frame clones and leaves some out. The sample lists roughly 90,000 clones; more than 60% were seen once. The material was peripheral blood, obtained from a patient treated with radiotherapy plus ipilimumab. The origin of the receptors is a human donor with non-small cell lung cancer who had a partial response to radiotherapy plus ipilimumab. Some clones in this sample may be carry-over from other donors' samples.

This sequence joins TRBV5-1 and TRBJ1-4; 7 bases align to TRBD1. Germline loops: CDR1 SGHRS, CDR2 YFSETQ. The length of the CDR3 is 15 residues. The junction had 9 bases not matched to a gene; V was cut back by 7 bases and J by 3 bases. This chain's CDR3 is CASADTGEANEKLFF. The CDR3 DNA reads as TGCGCCAGCGCCGACACAGGGGAAGCTAATGAAAAACTGTTTTTT.

The chain is built from TRBV7-8 and TRBJ2-2; TRBD1 aligns across 7 bases. There are 18 residues in the CDR3. The J segment lost 6 bases and the V segment lost 2 bases, leaving 15 bases of the junction unmatched. The germline gives CDR1 SGHVS, CDR2 FQNEAQ. CDR3 nucleotide sequence: TGTGCCAGCAGCTTACAGGAGAACAGGGGATTTGTCCCCGGGGAGCTGTTTTTT. This codes for CASSLQENRGFVPGELFF.

The chain combines TRBV7-9 with TRBJ1-1, with D maybe TRBD1 (6 bases). The length of the CDR3 is 13 residues. Germline CDR1 and CDR2: SEHNR and FQNEAQ (reference sequence). The V end was cut by 5 bases, the J end by 11 bases, with 18 bases between. CDR3 amino acids: CASSPITGFSAFF. The CDR3 nucleotides read TGTGCCAGCAGCCCGATAACAGGGTTTTCGGCTTTCTTT.

This clone was observed a single time. The gene calls are TRBV7-2 and TRBJ2-4, with D unresolved. The CDR3 extends over 15 amino acids. V lost 5 bases to trimming and J lost 5 bases, with 16 bases between them. CDR1 and CDR2 from the germline V gene are SGHTA and FQGNSA. In nucleotides, the CDR3 is TGTGCCAGCAGCATCGCCAGCGTGCCCCAAAACATTCAGTACTTC. Translating gives CASSIASVPQNIQYF.

This clone was observed a single time. The chain joins TRBV7-3 to TRBJ1-2, with 7 bases matching TRBD1. CDR1 SGHTA and CDR2 FQGTGA come from the germline V gene. V was clipped by 5 bases and J by 4 bases; unmatched bases: 10. The CDR3 extends over 15 amino acids. CDR3 bases: TGTGCCAGCAGCGACAGGGCCGGGTGGCTCTATGGCTACACCTTC. Residues: CASSDRAGWLYGYTF.

The rearrangement joins TRBV11-2 to TRBJ2-1; 8 positions match TRBD2. V dropped 3 bases and J dropped 8; count of bases not matched to a gene: 9. This CDR3 has 15 amino acids. Looked up from germline, CDR1 is SGHAT and CDR2 is FQNNGV. DNA of the CDR3: TGTGCCAGCAGCTTTAGCGGGATCCCGCGGCATGAGCAGTTCTTC. This gives the protein CASSFSGIPRHEQFF.

CDR3 in amino acids: CASSKRGGNTGELFF. As DNA, the CDR3 is TGTGCCAGCAGTAAGCGCGGGGGCAACACCGGGGAGCTGTTTTTT. The chain combines TRBV11-3 with TRBJ2-2, with D possibly matching TRBD2 (7 bases). Between the trimmed V and J ends, which lost 6 bases and 2 bases, there was a span of 13 bases. Germline V gives CDR1 SGHNT, CDR2 YENEEA. CDR3 length: 15 amino acids.

This sequence joins TRBV6-1 and TRBJ2-7; 9 bases agree with TRBD2. Per germline, CDR1 MNHNS and CDR2 SASEGT. V gave up 6 bases and J gave up 2 bases; unmatched junction bases: 5. The CDR3 contains 14 residues. For the CDR3, the DNA is TGTGCCAGCAGGAGCGGGAGGCCCCCCTACGAGCAGTACTTC. This encodes CASRSGRPPYEQYF.